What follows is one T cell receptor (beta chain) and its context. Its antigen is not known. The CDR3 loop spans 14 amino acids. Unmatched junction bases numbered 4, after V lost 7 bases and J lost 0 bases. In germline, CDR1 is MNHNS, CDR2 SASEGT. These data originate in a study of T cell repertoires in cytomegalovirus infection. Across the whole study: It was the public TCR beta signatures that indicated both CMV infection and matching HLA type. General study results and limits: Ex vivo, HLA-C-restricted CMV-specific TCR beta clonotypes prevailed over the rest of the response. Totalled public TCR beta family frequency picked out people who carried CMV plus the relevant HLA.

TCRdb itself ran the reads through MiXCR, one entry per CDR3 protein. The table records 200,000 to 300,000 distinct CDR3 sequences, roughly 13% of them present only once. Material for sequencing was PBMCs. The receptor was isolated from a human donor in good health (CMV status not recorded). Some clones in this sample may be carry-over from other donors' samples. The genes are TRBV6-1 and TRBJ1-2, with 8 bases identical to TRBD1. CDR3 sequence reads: CASTDRGTNYGYTF. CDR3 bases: TGTGCCAGCACCGACAGGGGTACTAACTATGGCTACACCTTC.